What follows describes a single T cell receptor (beta chain). This clone was counted only a few times. Its recognized antigen is unknown. No base-level quality is on record; no much larger clone is a single base apart. V was cut back by 4 bases and J by 0 bases, leaving a gap of 16 bases between them. The germline V gene (reference sequence) specifies MNHEY as CDR1 and SMNVEV as CDR2. Its CDR3 holds 17 amino acids, cysteine through phenylalanine. The CDR3 DNA has 51 bases and is translated from base 1. The data were obtained in a study of blood T cell repertoires in COVID-19 (dated by TCRdb to 2019 to 2021). Turning to the overall study: Collaborator samples came from the United States, Italy and Spain and covered acute and convalescent phases of COVID-19. The material from the prospective study consisted of cDNA or gDNA derived from T cells, B-cell-depleted T cells, or PBMCs. Deeply sampled blood TCRbeta repertoires from subjects exposed to, actively infected with, or recovered from COVID-19 were included in the dataset. The repertoires were released in a freely available public database intended as a resource for research on the immune response to SARS-CoV-2. Samples were obtained from the ongoing ImmuneRACE study (first 160 participants) and from roughly 1,300 subjects provided by 6 global collaborators. Sample metadata almost always included a de-identified subject ID, COVID-19 status, age in years and sex. Where available, HLA class I and class II types were taken from metadata supplied by the sample provider and were not determined by assay-based typing. What the authors observed across the whole study: The amount of clinical and demographic metadata varied by source and participant and was provided uncurated.

TCRbeta CDR3 regions were amplified from genomic DNA using the immunoSEQ Assay, a bias-controlled multiplex PCR. The authors processed their data as follows. Within the assay, amplification of reference gene primers was used to estimate how many nucleated cells each sample contained. Sequence reads were collapsed and filtered to measure the absolute abundance of every unique TCRbeta CDR3 rearrangement. For each sample, productive Simpson clonality was calculated as the square root of Simpson's diversity index across productive rearrangements. What TCRdb holds here is the immuneACCESS table cut down to in-frame rearrangements. Part of the clones is not present; checked against another copy, under half of the missing clones reflect an unresolved V gene, and the others are unexplained. The DNA gave D and trimming, while V, J and clone size come from that table. The sample data list roughly 300,000 clones, and 86% of these were observed just once. 1.5% to 2% of the sample goes to the ten largest clones.

Each collaborating institution followed its own protocols to collect whole blood in K2EDTA tubes. For TCRbeta analysis, collaborators shipped samples as frozen whole blood, isolated PBMCs, or DNA extracted from either of those sample types. This chain is built from TRBV27 and TRBJ2-1, with TRBD2 as a weak D call on 6 bases. This receptor was obtained from a woman aged 45 to 65 with acute or convalescent COVID-19. The sequenced sample was peripheral blood. DNA sequence: TGTGCCAGCAGTTCGTGGGACTCTCCTAGCTCCTACAATGAGCAGTTCTTC. It translates as CASSSWDSPSSYNEQFF.